A selection of T cell receptor beta chains follows, all from one sample in a study of T-cell memory formation after mild COVID-19. MiXCR, run by TCRdb on the 5' RACE reads, gives a single entry per CDR3 protein. The sample has about 340,000 distinct CDR3 sequences, about an eighth seen once; the top ten hold over 20%. Sequenced material: PBMCs or a T cell subset sorted from them (not recorded which). The receptors here all came from a man between 18 and 29 years old who had mild COVID-19 (a few samples of this study predate the infection). Cell type and time point are not known. Both conserved end residues are part of each CDR3. Each record gives: J gene, V gene, clone size, D gene, CDR3 protein, CDR3 DNA. A D gene is named only where the DNA matches it firmly. Where a row states a size, it is once, few, many or the class of an expanded clone; other rows omit it.

J: TRBJ1-1; V: TRBV7-6; size: .; D: .; CDR3: CASSPSQQNTEAFF; DNA: TGTGCCAGCAGCCCGAGTCAGCAGAACACTGAAGCTTTCTTT
J: TRBJ2-1; V: TRBV6-1; size: many; D: TRBD2; CDR3: CASSPTSGGANEQFF; DNA: TGTGCCAGCAGCCCTACTAGCGGGGGGGCCAATGAGCAGTTCTTC
J: TRBJ2-3; V: TRBV24-1; size: .; D: .; CDR3: CATSDWVKGTDTQYF; DNA: TGTGCCACCAGTGATTGGGTCAAGGGCACAGATACGCAGTATTTT
J: TRBJ1-2; V: TRBV11-2; size: .; D: TRBD1; CDR3: CASSSTGTGHYGYTF; DNA: TGTGCCAGCAGCTCTACCGGGACAGGGCACTATGGCTACACCTTC
J: TRBJ1-6; V: TRBV29-1; size: .; D: TRBD1; CDR3: CSAGQGDNSPLHF; DNA: TGCAGCGCGGGACAGGGTGATAATTCACCCCTCCACTTT
J: TRBJ2-3; V: TRBV29-1; size: .; D: .; CDR3: CSVAGQADTQYF; DNA: TGCAGCGTTGCGGGGCAGGCAGATACGCAGTATTTT
J: TRBJ2-1; V: TRBV20-1; size: .; D: TRBD1; CDR3: CSARGTGWGNEQFF; DNA: TGCAGTGCTAGAGGGACAGGGTGGGGGAATGAGCAGTTCTTC
J: TRBJ1-1; V: TRBV5-5; size: .; D: .; CDR3: CASIWGQPNTEAFF; DNA: TGTGCCAGCATCTGGGGGCAGCCGAACACTGAAGCTTTCTTT
J: TRBJ2-2; V: TRBV12-3/TRBV12-4; size: many; D: .; CDR3: CASSLIRRTGRVSGELFF; DNA: TGTGCCAGCAGTTTAATTCGGAGGACAGGGAGGGTCAGCGGGGAGCTGTTTTTT
J: TRBJ2-1; V: TRBV5-1; size: many; D: TRBD2; CDR3: CASSFTSAGEYNEQFF; DNA: TGCGCCAGCAGCTTTACTAGCGCCGGGGAATACAATGAGCAGTTCTTC
J: TRBJ1-1; V: TRBV29-1; size: .; D: .; CDR3: CSVEVSQQGEAFF; DNA: TGCAGCGTTGAAGTCAGCCAGCAGGGTGAAGCTTTCTTT
J: TRBJ2-5; V: TRBV5-1; size: .; D: .; CDR3: CASSLASGEQETQYF; DNA: TGCGCCAGCAGCTTGGCCTCAGGAGAGCAAGAGACCCAGTACTTC
J: TRBJ1-1; V: TRBV6-2/TRBV6-3; size: few; D: .; CDR3: CASSYSLRTAHNTEAFF; DNA: TGTGCCAGCAGTTACTCGCTTAGGACAGCACATAACACTGAAGCTTTCTTT
J: TRBJ1-2; V: TRBV12-3/TRBV12-4; size: .; D: .; CDR3: CASSFGAGVNGYTF; DNA: TGTGCCAGCAGTTTTGGAGCAGGGGTGAATGGCTACACCTTC
J: TRBJ2-2; V: TRBV24-1; size: many; D: .; CDR3: CATSDTFYAGSTGELFF; DNA: TGTGCCACCAGTGATACATTTTACGCAGGGAGCACCGGGGAGCTGTTTTTT
J: TRBJ1-2; V: TRBV20-1; size: .; D: .; CDR3: CSARTGLVGYTF; DNA: TGCAGTGCTAGGACGGGTTTGGTTGGCTACACCTTC
J: TRBJ2-7; V: TRBV10-3; size: many; D: TRBD1; CDR3: CAISGRGGSGEQYF; DNA: TGTGCCATCAGTGGAAGAGGGGGCAGTGGAGAGCAGTACTTC
J: TRBJ1-1; V: TRBV12-3/TRBV12-4; size: .; D: .; CDR3: CASRADRDKAFF; DNA: TGTGCCAGCAGGGCGGACCGGGACAAGGCTTTCTTT
J: TRBJ1-1; V: TRBV20-1; size: few; D: .; CDR3: CSPHVAGLWGAFF; DNA: TGCAGTCCACACGTCGCAGGGTTATGGGGAGCTTTCTTT
J: TRBJ2-5; V: TRBV7-9; size: .; D: TRBD1; CDR3: CASSLLRDRGETQYF; DNA: TGTGCCAGCAGCTTACTCCGGGACAGGGGAGAGACCCAGTACTTC
J: TRBJ1-5; V: TRBV21-1; size: .; D: .; CDR3: CASSKYRGYGTGEDSNQPQHF; DNA: TGTGCCAGCAGCAAATACAGGGGGTATGGGACAGGGGAGGACAGCAATCAGCCCCAGCATTTT
J: TRBJ2-3; V: TRBV4-1; size: .; D: TRBD2; CDR3: CASSQEGLAGVLNTQYF; DNA: TGCGCCAGCAGCCAAGAAGGGCTAGCGGGGGTACTTAATACGCAGTATTTT
J: TRBJ2-3; V: TRBV7-2; size: many; D: .; CDR3: CASRSSGGGDTQYF; DNA: TGTGCCAGCAGATCAAGCGGCGGAGGGGATACGCAGTATTTT
J: TRBJ2-3; V: TRBV4-3; size: .; D: .; CDR3: CASSHPSVGRMGTDTQYF; DNA: TGCGCCAGCAGCCACCCTTCGGTGGGGAGGATGGGGACAGATACGCAGTATTTT
J: TRBJ2-2; V: TRBV2; size: .; D: .; CDR3: CASTLNTGELFF; DNA: TGTGCCAGCACTCTGAACACCGGGGAGCTGTTTTTT
J: TRBJ2-3; V: TRBV5-1; size: many; D: .; CDR3: CASSLVPGRWADTQYF; DNA: TGCGCCAGCAGCTTGGTTCCGGGGCGGTGGGCAGATACGCAGTATTTT
J: TRBJ2-1; V: TRBV6-2/TRBV6-3; size: .; D: .; CDR3: CASSSQRGQINEQFF; DNA: TGTGCCAGCAGTTCACAGCGAGGACAAATAAATGAGCAGTTCTTC
J: TRBJ1-1; V: TRBV4-3; size: .; D: .; CDR3: CSSSQDEVHTEAFF; DNA: TGCTCCAGCAGCCAAGACGAAGTGCACACTGAAGCTTTCTTT
J: TRBJ2-1; V: TRBV5-1; size: few; D: TRBD2; CDR3: CASSTSGGNNEQFF; DNA: TGCGCCAGCAGCACTAGCGGGGGGAACAATGAGCAGTTCTTC
J: TRBJ1-1; V: TRBV7-9; size: .; D: .; CDR3: CDSSLVPGEAFF; DNA: TGTGACAGCAGCCTGGTCCCGGGGGAAGCTTTCTTT
J: TRBJ2-1; V: TRBV4-1; size: few; D: TRBD2; CDR3: CASSQEASGGDEQFF; DNA: TGCGCCAGCAGCCAAGAGGCTAGCGGGGGGGATGAGCAGTTCTTC
J: TRBJ1-2; V: TRBV29-1; size: .; D: .; CDR3: CSVVGHYGYTF; DNA: TGCAGCGTTGTCGGTCACTATGGCTACACCTTC
J: TRBJ1-1; V: TRBV29-1; size: few; D: TRBD1; CDR3: CSGTTGLNTEAFF; DNA: TGCAGCGGCACGACAGGGTTGAACACTGAAGCTTTCTTT
J: TRBJ2-2; V: TRBV7-8; size: many; D: TRBD1; CDR3: CASSLERHRTGVLWGELFF; DNA: TGTGCCAGCAGCTTAGAACGCCACCGGACAGGGGTGTTATGGGGGGAGCTGTTTTTT
J: TRBJ1-4; V: TRBV4-1; size: few; D: .; CDR3: CASSPARYLRTNEKLFF; DNA: TGCGCCAGCAGCCCAGCCAGATACTTACGAACTAATGAAAAACTGTTTTTT
J: TRBJ1-1; V: TRBV4-1; size: few; D: .; CDR3: CASSQGRQRGTEAFF; DNA: TGCGCCAGCAGCCAAGGCCGACAGAGGGGCACTGAAGCTTTCTTT
J: TRBJ1-4; V: TRBV25-1; size: few; D: .; CDR3: CASSESRAGSLEKLFF; DNA: TGTGCCAGCAGTGAATCCCGCGCGGGCAGCCTTGAAAAACTGTTTTTT
J: TRBJ2-3; V: TRBV5-8; size: .; D: .; CDR3: CASSVAGPQYF; DNA: TGTGCCAGCAGCGTTGCGGGACCGCAGTATTTT
J: TRBJ2-3; V: TRBV5-1; size: few; D: TRBD2; CDR3: CASSLEAGNTDTQYF; DNA: TGCGCCAGCAGCTTGGAAGCGGGGAACACAGATACGCAGTATTTT
J: TRBJ2-3; V: TRBV19; size: .; D: TRBD2; CDR3: CASRVAGGPRDTQYF; DNA: TGTGCCAGTAGGGTAGCGGGGGGGCCAAGAGATACGCAGTATTTT
J: TRBJ1-1; V: TRBV7-9; size: .; D: TRBD1; CDR3: CASSPSTGGPTEAFF; DNA: TGTGCCAGCAGTCCTTCAACAGGGGGCCCAACTGAAGCTTTCTTT
J: TRBJ1-2; V: TRBV10-2; size: few; D: TRBD1; CDR3: CASRDDRGVGYTF; DNA: TGCGCCAGCAGAGATGACAGGGGGGTTGGCTACACCTTC
J: TRBJ2-7; V: TRBV12-3/TRBV12-4; size: few; D: .; CDR3: CASRGDRPIYEQYF; DNA: TGTGCCAGCAGGGGAGACAGGCCGATCTACGAGCAGTACTTC
J: TRBJ1-1; V: TRBV7-2; size: many; D: TRBD1; CDR3: CASSTRQGEVEAFF; DNA: TGTGCCAGCAGCACCAGACAGGGGGAGGTTGAAGCTTTCTTT
J: TRBJ2-2; V: TRBV15; size: few; D: TRBD1; CDR3: CATSRGRDRAATGELFF; DNA: TGTGCCACCAGCAGAGGCCGGGACAGGGCTGCCACCGGGGAGCTGTTTTTT
J: TRBJ2-1; V: TRBV18; size: few; D: .; CDR3: CASSPPLRGTGNEQFF; DNA: TGTGCCAGCTCACCACCGTTAAGGGGTACAGGCAATGAGCAGTTCTTC
J: TRBJ2-5; V: TRBV11-2; size: few; D: TRBD2; CDR3: CASSLTGLAGVAVKTQYF; DNA: TGTGCCAGCAGCTTAACGGGACTAGCGGGGGTGGCGGTTAAGACCCAGTACTTC
J: TRBJ2-3; V: TRBV11-2; size: .; D: TRBD2; CDR3: CASTQGRGGRDTQYF; DNA: TGTGCCAGCACCCAAGGACGGGGGGGCAGAGATACGCAGTATTTT
J: TRBJ2-3; V: TRBV7-9; size: many; D: .; CDR3: CASSRIEPGRTDTQYF; DNA: TGTGCCAGCAGCCGGATCGAGCCAGGTCGCACAGATACGCAGTATTTT
J: TRBJ2-1; V: TRBV7-9; size: few; D: TRBD2; CDR3: CASSFGLDEQFF; DNA: TGTGCCAGCAGCTTCGGACTAGATGAGCAGTTCTTC
J: TRBJ2-3; V: TRBV2; size: .; D: .; CDR3: CASNREYTDTQYF; DNA: TGTGCCAGCAATAGGGAATACACAGATACGCAGTATTTT
J: TRBJ1-4; V: TRBV29-1; size: few; D: .; CDR3: CSVRNRVDTNEKLFF; DNA: TGCAGCGTCCGTAATAGAGTCGACACTAATGAAAAACTGTTTTTT
J: TRBJ1-2; V: TRBV6-6; size: few; D: .; CDR3: CASSYSAGMYGYTF; DNA: TGTGCCAGCAGTTACTCTGCTGGGATGTATGGCTACACCTTC
J: TRBJ1-3; V: TRBV5-1; size: .; D: .; CDR3: CASSEQGSGNTIYF; DNA: TGCGCCAGCAGCGAGCAGGGCTCTGGAAACACCATATATTTT
J: TRBJ2-1; V: TRBV3-1; size: many; D: .; CDR3: CASSPRGGEQFF; DNA: TGTGCCAGCAGCCCTAGAGGGGGGGAGCAGTTCTTC